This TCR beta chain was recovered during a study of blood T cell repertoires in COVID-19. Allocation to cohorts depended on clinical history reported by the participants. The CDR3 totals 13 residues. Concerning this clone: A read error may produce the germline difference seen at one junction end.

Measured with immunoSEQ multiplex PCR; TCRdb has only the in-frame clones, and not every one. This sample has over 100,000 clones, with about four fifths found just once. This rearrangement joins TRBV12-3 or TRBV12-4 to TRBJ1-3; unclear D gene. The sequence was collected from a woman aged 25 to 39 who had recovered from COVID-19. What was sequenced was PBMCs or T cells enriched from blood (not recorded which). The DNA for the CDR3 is TGTGCCAGCAGTTTAGCGAAATGGGCCGCCCAGGATTTT. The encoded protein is CASSLAKWAAQDF.